This TCR beta chain is from a study of blood T cell repertoires in COVID-19 (dated by TCRdb to 2018 to 2021). In the study overall: Samples from collaborators originated in the United States, Italy and Spain and spanned both the acute and convalescent phases of COVID-19. The material from the prospective study consisted of cDNA or gDNA derived from T cells, B-cell-depleted T cells, or PBMCs. Subjects who had been exposed to COVID-19, were actively infected with it, or had recovered from it provided the deeply sampled blood TCRbeta repertoires that made up the dataset. The repertoires were released in a freely available public database meant as a resource for research on the immune response to SARS-CoV-2. The samples were drawn from two sources: the first 160 participants of the ongoing ImmuneRACE study, and over 1,000 subjects contributed by 6 global collaborators. A de-identified subject ID, COVID-19 status, age in years and sex were almost always included in the sample metadata. HLA class I and class II types, where available, came from metadata supplied by the sample provider rather than from assay-based typing. General conclusions and limits of the study: The amount of clinical and demographic metadata varied by source and participant and was provided uncurated.

From the cysteine through the phenylalanine, the CDR3 covers 13 amino acids. This entry keeps only the CDR3 DNA: 39 bases, framed from base 1. V sheds 5 bases and J sheds 8 bases, leaving 15 bases between their ends. With respect to this clone: Its antigen target is currently unknown. Base qualities are not recorded, but no much larger clone differs from it by a single base.

The immunoSEQ Assay, a bias-controlled multiplex PCR, was used to amplify TCRbeta CDR3 regions from genomic DNA. In the authors' own workflow: Within the assay, amplification of reference gene primers was used to estimate how many nucleated cells each sample contained. To quantify the absolute abundance of each unique TCRbeta CDR3 rearrangement, sequence reads were collapsed and filtered. For each sample, productive Simpson clonality was calculated as the square root of Simpson's diversity index across productive rearrangements. Imported from immuneACCESS, the table was reduced by TCRdb to in-frame sequences with V and J called. These copies leave out some clones; in studies compared against another copy, an unresolved V gene accounts for under half, and the cause of the remainder is not known. V and J calls and clone size are given by that table; D and trimming were obtained from the DNA. Present in this sample are some 170,000 clones, 75% to 90% of which were seen just once. The ten largest account for 7.5% to 9.5% of the sample.

Each collaborating institution followed its own protocols to collect whole blood in K2EDTA tubes. For TCRbeta analysis, collaborators shipped samples as frozen whole blood, isolated PBMCs, or DNA extracted from either of those sample types. The sequenced material came from peripheral blood. In this chain, TRBV12-3 or TRBV12-4 is recombined with TRBJ1-2; TRBD1 is a weak D gene call, 6 bases matching. The sequence came from a woman aged 55-69 years with acute or convalescent COVID-19. The CDR3 region has the sequence CASSVDRGLGYTF. The nucleotides are TGTGCCAGCAGTGTGGACAGAGGTTTAGGCTACACCTTC.